The clone carrying this TCR beta chain came up once. Profiled with immunoSEQ multiplex PCR; TCRdb holds only in-frame clones, not every one. The sample carries fewer than 85,000 clones, about 96% recorded once. These data come from a study of technical replicates of blood from a handful of donors. Germline V gene lookup returns CDR1 LNHNV and CDR2 YYDKDF (reference sequence). This CDR3 contains 20 residues. Trimming removed 6 bases from V and 4 bases from J; junction bases left unmatched: 21. This sequence joins TRBV15 and TRBJ1-5; TRBD1 aligns across 10 bases. Sequencing was carried out using T cells isolated from PBMCs. This clonotype was obtained from a human donor in good health. CDR3 sequence (DNA): TGTGCCACCAGGCCAGGCTACTCGGATGTCGGACAGGGGGTTAATCAGCCCCAGCATTTT. Translated: CATRPGYSDVGQGVNQPQHF.